The rows below give T cell receptor beta chains drawn from one sample of a study of cytomegalovirus exposure and HLA in healthy donors. Measured with immunoSEQ multiplex PCR; TCRdb has only the in-frame clones, and not every one. This table has roughly 110,000 clones, 65% to 75% appearing once. The sequenced sample was PBMCs. The receptors come from a female donor in good health and CMV-seronegative. CDR3s include the opening cysteine and the closing phenylalanine or tryptophan. The order of the fields is J gene, clone size, V gene, D gene, CDR3 DNA, CDR3 protein. D genes are given only for firm matches. Clone size is shown for a subset of rows, as once, few, many or a class of expanded clone.

TRBJ2-2 NA TRBV5-4 NA TGTGCCAGCAGCTCGGGCACCGGGGAGCTGTTTTTT CASSSGTGELFF
TRBJ2-5 few TRBV30 TRBD2 TGTGCCTGGGGCGGGGGGTCGGGAGTTAAGGGGTTCGAAGAGACCCAGTACTTC CAWGGGSGVKGFEETQYF
TRBJ2-2 NA TRBV29-1 NA TGCAGCGTTGGTCTCGAGTGGAGCACCGGGGAGCTGTTTTTT CSVGLEWSTGELFF
TRBJ1-5 NA TRBV30 TRBD1 TGTGCCTGGAGGGACAGGGAGGATCAGCCCCAGCATTTT CAWRDREDQPQHF
TRBJ2-7 NA TRBV20-1 NA TGCAGTGCTCCACAGGACTACGAGCAGTACTTC CSAPQDYEQYF
TRBJ2-3 few TRBV4-3 TRBD2 TGCGCCAGCAGCCATCGGACTAGAGGGGTCCCAGATACGCAGTATTTT CASSHRTRGVPDTQYF
TRBJ1-2 NA TRBV7-8 NA TGTGCCAGCAGCTTAGCTGCGGGGAACTACACCTTC CASSLAAGNYTF
TRBJ2-5 NA TRBV29-1 TRBD1 TGCAGCGTTTCTGTTACAGGGGGCCGGGAGACCCAGTACTTC CSVSVTGGRETQYF
TRBJ2-7 NA TRBV19 TRBD1 TGTGCCAGTAGTGGGCCGGGACAGGCACGCGAGCAGTACTTC CASSGPGQAREQYF
TRBJ1-5 NA TRBV9 TRBD1 TGTGCCAGCAGCGTAGGAGGACAGGGAGATCAGCCCCAGCATTTT CASSVGGQGDQPQHF
TRBJ2-3 NA TRBV5-1 TRBD2 TGCGCCAGCAGCTTGAGGGGGACTAGCGGAGATACGCAGTATTTT CASSLRGTSGDTQYF
TRBJ2-7 NA TRBV7-4 TRBD2 TGTGCCAGCAGCTTACCCGGGGGACTACCGGGAAGCTACGAGCAGTACTTC CASSLPGGLPGSYEQYF
TRBJ1-3 NA TRBV7-9 NA TGTGCCAGCAGCTTACTATTAGGAGACACCATATATTTT CASSLLLGDTIYF
TRBJ2-3 NA TRBV14 NA TGTGCCAGCAGCCAGGGACTTACAGCTAGCACAGATACGCAGTATTTT CASSQGLTASTDTQYF
TRBJ1-4 NA TRBV9 NA TGTGCCAGCAGGTTGGGGGGACGAGTTAATGAAAAACTGTTTTTT CASRLGGRVNEKLFF
TRBJ1-5 few TRBV6-1 NA TGTGCCAGCAGTGCCCCCAGCGGGGGGAAAGGGATGTATAGCAATCAGCCCCAGCATTTT CASSAPSGGKGMYSNQPQHF
TRBJ2-5 NA TRBV27 TRBD1 TGTGCCAGCAGTTTTGGGACAGGGTGGCAAGAGACCCAGTACTTC CASSFGTGWQETQYF
TRBJ2-1 NA TRBV7-2 NA TGTGCCAGCAGCTTAGCAGGGGGTACCTACAATGAGCAGTTCTTC CASSLAGGTYNEQFF
TRBJ2-7 few TRBV11-3 NA TGTGCCAGCAGCTTAGCCAGTGCGGGGGAGCAGTACTTC CASSLASAGEQYF
TRBJ1-4 few TRBV7-9 NA TGTGCCAGCAGCAGAGATGAGGGCGAAAAACTGTTTTTT CASSRDEGEKLFF
TRBJ1-1 NA TRBV28 NA TGTGCCAGCAGAAGTCAGAGGTTGAACACTGAAGCTTTCTTT CASRSQRLNTEAFF
TRBJ2-3 NA TRBV15 TRBD2 TGTGCCACCAGCAGAGATCGGACTAGCGGGAGGCGTTGGCCAGATACGCAGTATTTT CATSRDRTSGRRWPDTQYF
TRBJ2-1 NA TRBV7-2 NA TGTGCCAGCAGCGACCGGACTGGTCCCAATGAGCAGTTCTTC CASSDRTGPNEQFF
TRBJ2-2 NA TRBV27 NA TGTGCCAGCAGCCCCTTCCCCTCCAACACCGGGGAGCTGTTTTTT CASSPFPSNTGELFF
TRBJ2-3 NA TRBV11-3 TRBD2 TGTGCCAGCAGCAACCGACTAGCGGGCCGCACAGATACGCAGTATTTT CASSNRLAGRTDTQYF
TRBJ2-7 NA TRBV27 NA TGTGCCAGCAGTTTCGGGACACCGAAAATCTACGAGCAGTACTTC CASSFGTPKIYEQYF